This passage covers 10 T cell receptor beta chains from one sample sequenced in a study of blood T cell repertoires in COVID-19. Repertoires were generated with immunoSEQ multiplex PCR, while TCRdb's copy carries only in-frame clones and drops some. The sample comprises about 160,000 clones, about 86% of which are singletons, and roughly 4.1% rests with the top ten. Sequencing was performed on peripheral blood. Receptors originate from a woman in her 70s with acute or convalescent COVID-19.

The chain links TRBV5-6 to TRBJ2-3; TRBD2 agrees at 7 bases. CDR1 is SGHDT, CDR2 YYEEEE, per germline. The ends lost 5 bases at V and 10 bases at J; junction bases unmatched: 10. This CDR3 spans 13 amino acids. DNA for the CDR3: TGTGCCAGCAGTCCCAAAGGCGGGGGAGCGCAGTATTTT. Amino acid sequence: CASSPKGGGAQYF.

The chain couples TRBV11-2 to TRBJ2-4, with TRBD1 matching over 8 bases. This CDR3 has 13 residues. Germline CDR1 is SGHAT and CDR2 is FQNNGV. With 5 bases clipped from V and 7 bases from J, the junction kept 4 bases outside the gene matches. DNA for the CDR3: TGTGCCAGCAGCAAAGGACAGGGTAACATTCAGTACTTC. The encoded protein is CASSKGQGNIQYF.

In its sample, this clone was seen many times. CDR3 residues: CASSPPVQETQYF. The CDR3 DNA follows: TGTGCCAGCTCACCACCCGTGCAAGAGACCCAGTACTTC. The genes are TRBV18 and TRBJ2-5; unclear D gene. Germline V gives CDR1 KGHSH, CDR2 LQKENI. The CDR3 length is 13 residues. The germline V and J ends were trimmed by 0 bases and 2 bases, with 4 bases remaining between them.

This CDR3 is CASSFRGRDRAGDTQYF. The CDR3 DNA is TGTGCCAGCAGCTTCCGCGGCCGGGACAGGGCGGGAGATACGCAGTATTTT. The chain links TRBV11-2 to TRBJ2-3; 9 bases align to TRBD1. From germline, CDR1 is SGHAT and CDR2 FQNNGV. The CDR3 length is 17 residues. Trimming cost V 3 bases and J 5 bases; bases outside gene matches: 12. Drawing the rest from reference TRBV11-2 and TRBJ2-3, the complete variable domain is EAGVAQSPRYKIIEKRQSVAFWCNPISGHATLYWYQQILGQGPKLLIQFQNNGVVDDSQLPKDRFSAERLKGVDSTLKIQPAKLEDSAVYLCASSFRGRDRAGDTQYFGPGTRLTVL.

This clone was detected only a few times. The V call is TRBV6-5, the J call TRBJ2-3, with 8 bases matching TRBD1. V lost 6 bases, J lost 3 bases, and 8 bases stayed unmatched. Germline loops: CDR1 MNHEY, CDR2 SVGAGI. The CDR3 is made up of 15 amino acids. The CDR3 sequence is CASSHGQGSTDTQYF. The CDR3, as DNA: TGTGCCAGCAGCCACGGACAGGGTAGTACAGATACGCAGTATTTT.

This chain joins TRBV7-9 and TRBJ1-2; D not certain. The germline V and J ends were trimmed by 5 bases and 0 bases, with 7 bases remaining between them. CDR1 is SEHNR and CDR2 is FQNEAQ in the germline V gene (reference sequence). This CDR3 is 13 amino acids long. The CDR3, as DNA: TGTGCCAGCAGCCCACGAGCTAACTATGGCTACACCTTC. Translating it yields CASSPRANYGYTF.

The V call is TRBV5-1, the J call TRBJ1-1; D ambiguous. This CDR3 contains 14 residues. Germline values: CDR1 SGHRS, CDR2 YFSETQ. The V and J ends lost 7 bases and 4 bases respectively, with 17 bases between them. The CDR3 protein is CASRPNAGSTEAFF. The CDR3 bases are TGCGCCAGCCGTCCCAACGCGGGGAGCACTGAAGCTTTCTTT.

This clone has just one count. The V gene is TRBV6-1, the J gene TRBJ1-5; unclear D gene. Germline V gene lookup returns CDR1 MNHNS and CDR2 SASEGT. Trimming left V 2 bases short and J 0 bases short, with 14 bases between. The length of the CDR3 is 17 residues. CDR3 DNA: TGTGCCAGCAGTGAACCCGGGATCACAAATAGCAATCAGCCCCAGCATTTT. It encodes CASSEPGITNSNQPQHF.

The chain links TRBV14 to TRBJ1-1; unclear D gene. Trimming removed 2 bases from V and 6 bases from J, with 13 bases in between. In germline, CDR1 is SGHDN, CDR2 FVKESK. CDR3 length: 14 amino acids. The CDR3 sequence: CASSQSSHVAEAFF. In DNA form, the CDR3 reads TGTGCCAGCAGCCAATCCTCACACGTGGCTGAAGCTTTCTTT.

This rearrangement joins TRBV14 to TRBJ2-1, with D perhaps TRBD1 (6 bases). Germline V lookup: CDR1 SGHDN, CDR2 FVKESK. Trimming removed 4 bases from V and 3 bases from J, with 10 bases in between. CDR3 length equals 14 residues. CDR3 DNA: TGTGCCAGCAGCCGGGACATGGACTACAATGAGCAGTTCTTC. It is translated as CASSRDMDYNEQFF. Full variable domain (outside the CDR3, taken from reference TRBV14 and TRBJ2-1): EAGVTQFPSHSVIEKGQTVTLRCDPISGHDNLYWYRRVMGKEIKFLLHFVKESKQDESGMPNNRFLAERTGGTYSTLKVQPAELEDSGVYFCASSRDMDYNEQFFGPGTRLTVL.